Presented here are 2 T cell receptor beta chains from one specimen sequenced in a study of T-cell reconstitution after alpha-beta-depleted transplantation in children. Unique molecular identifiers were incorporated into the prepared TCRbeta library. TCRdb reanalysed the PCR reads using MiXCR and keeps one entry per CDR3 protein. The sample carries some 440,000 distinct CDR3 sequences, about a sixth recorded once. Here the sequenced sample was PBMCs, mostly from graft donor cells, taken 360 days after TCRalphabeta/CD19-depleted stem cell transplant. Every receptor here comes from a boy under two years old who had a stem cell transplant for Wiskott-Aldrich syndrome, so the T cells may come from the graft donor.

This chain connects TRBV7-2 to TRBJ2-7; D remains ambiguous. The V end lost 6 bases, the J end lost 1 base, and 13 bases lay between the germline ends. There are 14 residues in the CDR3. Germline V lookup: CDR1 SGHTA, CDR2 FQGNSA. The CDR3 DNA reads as TGTGCCAGCAGGGTCCATGGGCAGTCCTACGAGCAGTACTTC. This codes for CASRVHGQSYEQYF. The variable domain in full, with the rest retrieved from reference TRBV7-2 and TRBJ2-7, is GAGVSQSPSNKVTEKGKDVELRCDPISGHTALYWYRQSLGQGLEFLIYFQGNSAPDKSGLPSDRFSAERTGGSVSTLTIQRTQQEDSAVYLCASRVHGQSYEQYFGPGTRLTVT.

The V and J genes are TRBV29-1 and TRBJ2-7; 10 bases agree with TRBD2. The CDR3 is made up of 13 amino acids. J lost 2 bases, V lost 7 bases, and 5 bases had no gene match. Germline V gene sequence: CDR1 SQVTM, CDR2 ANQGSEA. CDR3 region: CSASGRAPYEQYF. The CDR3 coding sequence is TGCAGCGCAAGCGGGAGGGCCCCCTACGAGCAGTACTTC.